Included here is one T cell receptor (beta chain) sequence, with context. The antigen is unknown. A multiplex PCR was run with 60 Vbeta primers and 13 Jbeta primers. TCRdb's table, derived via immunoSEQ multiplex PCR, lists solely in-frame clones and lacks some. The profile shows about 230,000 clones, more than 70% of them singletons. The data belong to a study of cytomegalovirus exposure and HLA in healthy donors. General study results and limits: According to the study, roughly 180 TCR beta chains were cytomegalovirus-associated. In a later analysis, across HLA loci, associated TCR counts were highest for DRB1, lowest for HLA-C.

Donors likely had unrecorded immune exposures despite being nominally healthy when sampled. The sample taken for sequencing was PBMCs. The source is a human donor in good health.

CDR3 coding DNA: TGTGCCATCAGTGGGGGAGAGGGCTACAATGAGCAGTTCTTC. This encodes CAISGGEGYNEQFF. The chain has TRBV10-3 and TRBJ2-1, with TRBD2 as a possible D gene (5 bases). With 4 bases removed from V and 3 bases from J, the gap between germline ends came to 10 bases. The CDR3 sequence is 14 residues long. The V gene's germline CDR1 is ENHRY and CDR2 SYGVKD.